One and the same sample provided the 17 T cell receptor beta chains below, sequenced in a study of cytomegalovirus exposure and HLA in healthy donors. Vbeta (60) and Jbeta (13) primers were used in the PCR. The assay was immunoSEQ multiplex PCR, and TCRdb's table has in-frame clones only and misses some. The sample yields fewer than 150,000 clones, approximately 73% seen once. Sequencing was done on a sample of PBMCs. These receptors came from a human donor in good health.

This chain connects TRBV6-1 to TRBJ1-3; 8 positions match TRBD1. V trimming: 5 bases; J trimming: 4 bases; junction bases outside the gene matches: 4. CDR1 and CDR2 (germline): MNHNS, SASEGT. This CDR3 region has 14 residues. The CDR3 coding sequence is TGTGCCAGCAGTCCAGGGGGCCCCGGAAACACCATATATTTT. Its translation: CASSPGGPGNTIYF.

The V call is TRBV5-1, the J call TRBJ2-3, with 7 bases fitting TRBD2. With 1 base clipped from V and 2 bases from J, the junction kept 4 bases outside the gene matches. This CDR3 spans 15 amino acids. Per germline, CDR1 SGHRS and CDR2 YFSETQ. Here the CDR3 DNA reads TGCGCCAGCAGCTTGATTGGACTAGTCACAGATACGCAGTATTTT. Residues: CASSLIGLVTDTQYF.

The gene calls are TRBV7-9 and TRBJ2-3; 14 bases match TRBD2. Trimming removed 4 bases from V and 6 bases from J; junction bases left unmatched: 15. Germline values: CDR1 SEHNR, CDR2 FQNEAQ (reference sequence). The CDR3 covers 19 residues. The CDR3, as DNA: TGTGCCAGCAGCTCCGGGACTAGCGGGGGCTACACCAATCTGGATACGCAGTATTTT. Residues: CASSSGTSGGYTNLDTQYF.

V and J are TRBV6-5 and TRBJ2-1, with a possible D match to TRBD2 (6 bases). The V end lost 4 bases, the J end lost 8 bases, and 15 bases lay between the germline ends. Germline assignment: CDR1 MNHEY and CDR2 SVGAGI. The CDR3 consists of 14 residues. CDR3 sequence reads: CASSSPGRDYEQFF. The CDR3 DNA follows: TGTGCCAGCAGTTCCCCTGGAAGGGACTATGAGCAGTTCTTC.

This chain uses TRBV6-5 with TRBJ2-7; 12 nucleotides line up with TRBD2. V shed 4 bases, J shed 3 bases, and the junction held 4 bases outside the gene matches. Per the germline V gene, CDR1 is MNHEY and CDR2 is SVGAGI. This CDR3 is built from 15 residues. The CDR3 reads CASSLGLAGSYEQYF. As DNA, the CDR3 is TGTGCCAGCAGTTTAGGACTAGCGGGGAGCTACGAGCAGTACTTC.

In its sample, this clone was seen a few times. J is TRBJ2-7 and V is TRBV11-1, with TRBD1 matching 8 bases. CDR1 and CDR2 from the germline V gene are SGHAT and FQDESV (reference sequence). With V trimmed by 7 bases and J by 6 bases, 8 bases remained unmatched. The CDR3 contains 13 residues. The CDR3 DNA is TGTGCCAGCACTAAGGACAGGGATGGCGAGCAGTACTTC. It is translated as CASTKDRDGEQYF.

This chain connects TRBV5-1 to TRBJ2-7, with D possibly TRBD1 on 6 matching bases. Per the germline V gene, CDR1 is SGHRS and CDR2 is YFSETQ. V lost 3 bases to trimming and J lost 4 bases, with 14 bases between them. This CDR3 has 14 amino acids. The DNA for the CDR3 is TGCGCCAGCAGCTCATCGGGACAACAATACGAGCAGTACTTC. Translating gives CASSSSGQQYEQYF.

CDR3 sequence reads: CASSFLDRTGELFF. CDR3 DNA sequence: TGTGCCAGCAGTTTTCTAGATCGTACCGGGGAGCTGTTTTTT. V usage is TRBV27 and J usage is TRBJ2-2; D gene uncertain. CDR3 size: 14 residues. V was pared by 3 bases and J by 5 bases, with 10 bases between. The germline V gene encodes CDR1 MNHEY and CDR2 SMNVEV (reference sequence).

V and J are TRBV27 and TRBJ1-2; 8 nucleotides line up with TRBD1. Germline assignment: CDR1 MNHEY and CDR2 SMNVEV (reference sequence). The CDR3 is 15 residues long. V shed 6 bases and J 1 base; nucleotides not matched to a gene: 7. CDR3 amino acids: CASRETGGNNYGYTF. DNA for the CDR3: TGTGCCAGCAGGGAAACAGGGGGTAATAACTATGGCTACACCTTC.

The V gene is TRBV5-5, the J gene TRBJ1-1; maybe TRBD1 (6 bases). Per the germline V gene, CDR1 is SGHKS and CDR2 is YYEKEE (reference sequence). Trimming took off 4 bases at V and 5 bases at J, with 21 bases between the two ends. The CDR3 has 16 amino acids. The CDR3 region has the DNA TGTGCCAGCAGCCTATGGGTCTCCCAGAGGGGGACTGAAGCTTTCTTT. Its translation is CASSLWVSQRGTEAFF. Complete variable domain (other parts from reference TRBV5-5 and TRBJ1-1): DAGVTQSPTHLIKTRGQQVTLRCSPISGHKSVSWYQQVLGQGPQFIFQYYEKEERGRGNFPDRFSARQFPNYSSELNVNALLLGDSALYLCASSLWVSQRGTEAFFGQGTRLTVV.

This clone was observed once. CDR3 in DNA: TGCGCCAGCAGCCAAGGGACAGGGTATGAAAAACTGTTTTTT. It specifies CASSQGTGYEKLFF. The chain combines TRBV4-1 with TRBJ1-4; 8 nucleotides match TRBD1. The CDR3 covers 14 residues. The V and J ends lost 1 base and 6 bases, in that order; junction bases with no gene match: 1. Germline CDR1 and CDR2: MGHRA and YSYEKL.

The chain has TRBV10-3 and TRBJ1-6; D unclear. CDR1 is ENHRY and CDR2 is SYGVKD in the germline V gene. The CDR3 contains 12 residues. CDR3 sequence reads: CAIGPGDSPLHF. The DNA for the CDR3 is TGTGCTATCGGGCCCGGCGATTCACCCCTCCACTTT.

V and J are TRBV6-5 and TRBJ2-3, with 8 bases lining up with TRBD1. Germline assignment: CDR1 MNHEY and CDR2 SVGAGI. V shed 6 bases, J shed 7 bases, and the junction held 3 bases outside the gene matches. This CDR3 has 12 residues. Here the CDR3 DNA reads TGTGCCAGCAGCCGACAGGGGAATACGCAGTATTTT. Its translation is CASSRQGNTQYF.

This chain links TRBV7-8 with TRBJ1-1, with a possible D match to TRBD1 (5 bases). V lost 7 bases to trimming and J lost 4 bases, with 13 bases between them. CDR3 length equals 13 residues. The germline CDR1 and CDR2 sequences are SGHVS and FQNEAQ. The CDR3 sequence is CASTWAGGTEAFF. CDR3 DNA sequence: TGTGCCAGCACCTGGGCGGGGGGCACTGAAGCTTTCTTT. Using reference TRBV7-8 and TRBJ1-1 for the parts outside the CDR3, the full variable domain is GAGVSQSPRYKVAKRGQDVALRCDPISGHVSLFWYQQALGQGPEFLTYFQNEAQLDKSGLPSDRFFAERPEGSVSTLKIQRTQQEDSAVYLCASTWAGGTEAFFGQGTRLTVV.

This chain joins TRBV4-1 and TRBJ1-1; tentative D call: TRBD1 (5 bases). Germline V lookup: CDR1 MGHRA, CDR2 YSYEKL. CDR3 length equals 17 residues. V lost 3 bases, J lost 1 base, and 18 bases lay in between. The CDR3 bases are TGCGCCAGCAGCCAGCCGGACCGCGGACAAAGGAACACTGAAGCTTTCTTT. This translates into CASSQPDRGQRNTEAFF.

The CDR3 DNA sequence: TGTGCCAGCAGTTCCGGGATGGACAGGGGATCAGATACGCAGTATTTT. Translating it yields CASSSGMDRGSDTQYF. The genes are TRBV5-4 and TRBJ2-3, with 9 bases lining up with TRBD1. The germline V gene has CDR1 SGHNT and CDR2 YYREEE (reference sequence). V lost 5 bases to trimming and J lost 4 bases; unmatched junction nucleotides: 11. This CDR3 is 16 amino acids long.

CDR3 region: CASSTAGGPGEQYF. DNA of the CDR3: TGTGCCAGCAGCACAGCGGGAGGGCCTGGCGAGCAGTACTTC. This chain links TRBV7-6 with TRBJ2-7, with 10 bases matching TRBD2. Germline assignment: CDR1 SGHVS and CDR2 FNYEAQ. The V segment lost 5 bases and the J segment 6 bases; nucleotides outside the gene matches: 7. The CDR3 totals 14 residues.